This entry is about one T cell receptor beta chain. Deletions cut 1 base from V and 1 base from J, with 10 bases between. Germline lookup yields CDR1 MGHRA and CDR2 YSYEKL. The CDR3 sequence is 15 residues long. The data stem from a study of chemoradiotherapy in HPV16-positive cancers. Only in-frame clones appear in the TCRdb table, and some are missing; sequencing was by immunoSEQ multiplex PCR. The table shows about 2,200 clones, with roughly four fifths occurring only once. Sequenced here: tumor tissue, sampled from a patient who underwent chemoradiotherapy. The TCR was taken from a human donor with HPV-associated anogenital cancer. The V gene is TRBV4-1, the J gene TRBJ1-1; D gene uncertain. CDR3 sequence reads: CASSQGLRSNTEAFF. CDR3 in DNA: TGCGCCAGCAGCCAAGGGCTGAGGTCGAACACTGAAGCTTTCTTT.